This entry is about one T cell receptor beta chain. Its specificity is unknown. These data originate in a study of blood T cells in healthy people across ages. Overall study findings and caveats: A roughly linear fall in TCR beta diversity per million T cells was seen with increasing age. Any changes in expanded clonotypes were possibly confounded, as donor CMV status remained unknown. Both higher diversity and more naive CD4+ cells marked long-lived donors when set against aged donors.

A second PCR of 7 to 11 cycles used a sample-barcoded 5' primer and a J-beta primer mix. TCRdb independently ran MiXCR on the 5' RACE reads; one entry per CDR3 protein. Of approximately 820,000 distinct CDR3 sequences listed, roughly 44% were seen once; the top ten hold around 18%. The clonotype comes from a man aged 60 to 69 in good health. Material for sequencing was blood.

The CDR3 bases are TGTGCCAGCAGCCTTAAAAGCTCCTACAATGAGCAGTTCTTC. Its translation is CASSLKSSYNEQFF. The J gene is TRBJ2-1, the V gene TRBV6-5; D ambiguous. CDR3 length equals 14 residues. The ends were cut back, 6 bases at V and 0 bases at J, with 9 bases in the middle. Germline CDR1 and CDR2: MNHEY and SVGAGI.